This TCR beta chain was obtained from a study of identical twins. Overall study findings and caveats: Conclusions came from cross-sectional statistical analysis, not from following the same donors.

The V gene's germline CDR1 is DFQATT and CDR2 SNEGSKA (reference sequence). Trimming cost V 6 bases and J 0 bases; bases outside gene matches: 7. The CDR3 covers 15 residues. Template switching introduced a universal primer site, and the cDNA bore unique molecular identifiers. TCRdb re-called the 5' RACE reads with MiXCR, one entry per CDR3 protein. The sample lists 750,000 to 950,000 distinct CDR3 sequences, roughly 12% seen once, with about 1.6% in the top ten. With no exceptions, donors were healthy Caucasians. This clonotype was counted at least ten times. What it binds is unknown. This same sample was also taken into another study, of yellow fever vaccine responses in identical twins.

The sequencing input was PBMCs. This receptor was obtained from a woman aged 18-29 years in good health. The chain uses TRBV20-1 and TRBJ2-1; 8 bases match TRBD2. Here the CDR3 reads CSARQRESSYNEQFF. CDR3 sequence (DNA): TGCAGTGCGAGACAGCGGGAGAGCTCCTACAATGAGCAGTTCTTC.